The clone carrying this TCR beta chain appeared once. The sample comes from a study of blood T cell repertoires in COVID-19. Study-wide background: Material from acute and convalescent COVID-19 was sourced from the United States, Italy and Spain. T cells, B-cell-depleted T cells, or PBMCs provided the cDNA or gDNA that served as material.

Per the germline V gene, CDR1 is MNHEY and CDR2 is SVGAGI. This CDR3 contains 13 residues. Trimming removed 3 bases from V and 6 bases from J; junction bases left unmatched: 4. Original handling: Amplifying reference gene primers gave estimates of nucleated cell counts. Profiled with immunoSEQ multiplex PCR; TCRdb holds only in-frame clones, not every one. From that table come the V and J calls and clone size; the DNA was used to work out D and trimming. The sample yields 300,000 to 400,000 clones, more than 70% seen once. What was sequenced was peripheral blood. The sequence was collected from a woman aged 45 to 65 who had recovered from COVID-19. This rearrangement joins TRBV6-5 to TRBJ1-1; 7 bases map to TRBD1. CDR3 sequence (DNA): TGTGCCAGCAGTTATCGACAGGGCGCTGAAGCTTTCTTT. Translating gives CASSYRQGAEAFF.